This is a list of T cell receptor beta chains from one sample in a study of naive and memory T cell subsets. A single record per CDR3 protein comes from TCRdb applying MiXCR to the UMI-ligation and nested PCR reads. The sample has about 85,000 distinct CDR3 sequences; around 13% are singletons. The sample comprised central memory CD4+ T cells from blood. These receptors all come from a human donor in good health. CDR3s leave out the opening cysteine and the closing phenylalanine or tryptophan.

v_call	j_call	cdr3_length	cdr3_aa
TRBV15	TRBJ2-5	12	ATSTTGDRGTQY
TRBV2	TRBJ1-5	10	ASSQSRPPQH
TRBV30	TRBJ1-2	13	AWSDRGRGDYGYT
TRBV7-9	TRBJ1-3	11	ASSLTGENTIY
TRBV18	TRBJ1-1	10	ASSQRSDQAF
TRBV12-3/TRBV12-4	TRBJ2-1	14	ASSQGAGGLLDEQF
TRBV30	TRBJ2-7	9	AWSESYEQY
TRBV18	TRBJ1-1	12	ASSRGAANTEAF
TRBV12-3/TRBV12-4	TRBJ2-6	12	ASSLVSGANVLT
TRBV7-2	TRBJ2-3	13	ASSLTRGSGDTQY
TRBV28	TRBJ1-2	13	ASSLENRRHYGYT
TRBV20-1	TRBJ2-3	11	SARDTFTDTQY
TRBV7-8	TRBJ2-1	14	ASMLGNGRVNNEQF
TRBV2	TRBJ1-3	13	ASSSLRGPGNTIY
TRBV24-1	TRBJ2-1	11	AVEGTSGYEQF
TRBV29-1	TRBJ2-3	14	SVQGVTGLSTDTQY
TRBV4-2	TRBJ2-7	10	ASSPQGTEQY
TRBV12-3/TRBV12-4	TRBJ2-1	10	ASSLRTDGGF
TRBV7-8	TRBJ2-1	12	ASSLGDSRREQF
TRBV28	TRBJ2-7	14	ASSWKPGTVSYEQY
TRBV4-2	TRBJ2-1	14	ASSQDPTSGIDEQF
TRBV20-1	TRBJ1-4	11	SAWGQDNEKLF
TRBV6-1	TRBJ2-1	14	ASSEVRGSSYNEQF
TRBV6-6	TRBJ1-2	12	ASSFPTENYGYT
TRBV30	TRBJ2-7	9	AWSMLREQY
TRBV15	TRBJ1-1	12	ATSRIGGRTEAF
TRBV9	TRBJ2-1	14	ASSPQTSGSLNEQF
TRBV20-1	TRBJ1-5	13	SARDFLDGDQPQH
TRBV29-1	TRBJ2-7	13	SGQGTGTYTYEQY
TRBV7-2	TRBJ1-5	14	ASSLAAGFGDQPQH
TRBV3-1	TRBJ2-6	15	ASSQVDGVSGANVLT
TRBV20-1	TRBJ2-1	12	SVKPGGGYNEQF
TRBV4-2	TRBJ2-1	13	ASSQVSGGDNEQF
TRBV7-9	TRBJ2-1	15	ASSSTHKRQGSNEQF
TRBV12-3/TRBV12-4	TRBJ1-5	15	ASLTGGTNGGNQPQH
TRBV5-1	TRBJ2-3	12	ASSLTSSTDTQY
TRBV27	TRBJ2-5	11	ASARQGRETQY
TRBV25-1	TRBJ2-2	13	ASSDLKLNTGELF
TRBV18	TRBJ2-7	12	ASSQGFNSYEQY
TRBV30	TRBJ2-5	10	AWSSAQETQY
TRBV12-5	TRBJ2-1	13	ASALGAGGGNEQF
TRBV20-1	TRBJ2-3	15	SARGTGGPISTDTQY
TRBV7-8	TRBJ2-3	15	ASSLGRWLGRNNTQY
TRBV20-1	TRBJ2-7	13	SARMDSWGPYEQY
TRBV5-4	TRBJ1-4	15	ASSSSPLTLKDEKLF
TRBV7-2	TRBJ1-3	13	ANPGTSSSGNTIY
TRBV18	TRBJ2-1	14	ASSPGLRTVYNEQF
TRBV4-2	TRBJ2-3	15	ASSQDITGASTDTQY
TRBV6-2/TRBV6-3	TRBJ2-7	14	ASSYSMGWGVYEQY
TRBV28	TRBJ2-2	16	ASSKHASGLAGTGELF
TRBV6-5	TRBJ2-6	16	ASSLVGGLSSGANVLT
TRBV11-1	TRBJ2-3	12	ASSSREITDTQY
TRBV29-1	TRBJ1-4	12	SVNGNSENEKLF
TRBV24-1	TRBJ2-1	11	ATSDLSRVEQF
TRBV20-1	TRBJ2-5	12	SAGGGGAVRTQY